The 8 T cell receptor beta chains presented below share a single source sample, sequenced in a study of T cell responses to AZD1222 COVID-19 vaccine. Only in-frame clones appear in the TCRdb table, and some are missing; sequencing was by immunoSEQ multiplex PCR. The profile shows about 110,000 clones, over 85% of them singletons. Source: peripheral blood, taken on day 0 of AZD1222 vaccination. These receptors were taken from an adult in good health.

The chain combines TRBV7-3 with TRBJ2-2, with D perhaps matching TRBD2 (6 bases). Germline V gene lookup returns CDR1 SGHTA and CDR2 FQGTGA. V gave up 5 bases and J gave up 7 bases, with 20 bases separating them. This CDR3 is built from 16 residues. In DNA form, the CDR3 reads TGTGCCAGCAGCCCAATAGGTGCGGGATATAGCGGGGAGCTGTTTTTT. It yields the protein CASSPIGAGYSGELFF. The variable domain in full, completed from reference TRBV7-3 and TRBJ2-2, reads GAGVSQTPSNKVTEKGKYVELRCDPISGHTALYWYRQSLGQGPEFLIYFQGTGAADDSGLPNDRFFAVRPEGSVSTLKIQRTERGDSAVYLCASSPIGAGYSGELFFGEGSRLTVL.

This clone came up once. The J gene is TRBJ1-2, the V gene TRBV6-5; the D gene is possibly TRBD1 (6 bases). With 2 bases removed from V and 4 bases from J, the gap between germline ends came to 17 bases. Germline CDR1 MNHEY, CDR2 SVGAGI. CDR3 length: 16 amino acids. The CDR3 sequence is CASSYSGGATSYGYTF. CDR3 sequence (DNA): TGTGCCAGCAGTTACAGTGGGGGCGCGACGTCCTATGGCTACACCTTC.

The chain carries TRBV12-3 or TRBV12-4 and TRBJ1-5, with a tentative D call TRBD1 (5 bases). V was clipped by 3 bases and J by 9 bases, with 6 bases between them. The CDR3 sequence is 11 residues long. The CDR3 reads CASSFGGPQHF. The CDR3 DNA reads as TGTGCCAGCAGTTTTGGGGGGCCCCAGCATTTT.

This clone was recorded once. The rearrangement links TRBV25-1 to TRBJ1-6, with D perhaps matching TRBD1 (5 bases). Germline V CDR1 and CDR2: MGHDK, SYGVNS. The CDR3 consists of 16 residues. V was trimmed by 2 bases and J by 4 bases, leaving 12 bases between them. The CDR3 DNA reads as TGTGCCAGCAGTGAAGGGGGACCGATGTATAATTCACCCCTCCACTTT. Its translation: CASSEGGPMYNSPLHF.

The chain has TRBV6-1 and TRBJ2-7, with TRBD1 matching 10 bases. This CDR3 has 15 amino acids. Germline loops: CDR1 MNHNS, CDR2 SASEGT. With V trimmed by 2 bases and J by 2 bases, 3 bases remained unmatched. The CDR3 loop is CASSEWGQGPYEQYF. The CDR3 DNA is TGTGCCAGCAGTGAATGGGGACAGGGGCCCTACGAGCAGTACTTC.

In its sample, this clone was seen once. This rearrangement joins TRBV9 to TRBJ1-1; D call uncertain. Trimming took 3 bases from V and 4 from J, leaving 13 bases between them. The CDR3 is 14 residues long. Germline assignment: CDR1 SGDLS and CDR2 YYNGEE. This chain's CDR3 is CASSADLMGTEAFF. The CDR3 DNA follows: TGTGCCAGCAGCGCGGACCTAATGGGCACTGAAGCTTTCTTT.

This chain connects TRBV6-1 to TRBJ1-3, with 10 bases fitting TRBD1. CDR1 and CDR2 from the germline V gene are MNHNS and SASEGT. This CDR3 region has 17 residues. The V gene end was trimmed by 4 bases and the J gene end by 4 bases; junction bases not matched to a gene: 10. This chain's CDR3 is CASSARDRGSFGNTIYF. DNA of the CDR3: TGTGCCAGCAGTGCCCGGGACAGGGGATCATTCGGAAACACCATATATTTT.

The chain joins TRBV2 to TRBJ1-5; 7 nucleotides agree with TRBD1. CDR1 is SNHLY, CDR2 FYNNEI, per germline. Trimming removed 1 base from V and 7 bases from J; junction bases left unmatched: 7. The CDR3 is 15 residues long. CDR3 nucleotides: TGTGCCAGCAGTGAAGGACGGACAGGCATACAGCCCCAGCATTTT. It translates to CASSEGRTGIQPQHF.